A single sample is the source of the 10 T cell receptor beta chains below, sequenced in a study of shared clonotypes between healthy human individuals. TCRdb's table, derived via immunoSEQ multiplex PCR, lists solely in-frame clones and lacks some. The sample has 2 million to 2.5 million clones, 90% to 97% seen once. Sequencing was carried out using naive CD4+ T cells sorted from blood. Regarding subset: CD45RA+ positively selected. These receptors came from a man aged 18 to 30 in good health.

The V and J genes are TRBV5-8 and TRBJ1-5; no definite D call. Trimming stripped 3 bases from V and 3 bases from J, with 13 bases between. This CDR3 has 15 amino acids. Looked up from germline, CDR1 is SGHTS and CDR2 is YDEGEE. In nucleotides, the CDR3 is TGTGCCAGCAGCTCTAATCCGGGCCCCAATCAGCCCCAGCATTTT. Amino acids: CASSSNPGPNQPQHF.

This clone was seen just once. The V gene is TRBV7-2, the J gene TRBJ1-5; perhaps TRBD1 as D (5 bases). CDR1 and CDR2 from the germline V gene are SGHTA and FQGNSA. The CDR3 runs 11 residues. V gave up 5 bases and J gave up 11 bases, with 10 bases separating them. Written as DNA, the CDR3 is TGTGCCAGCAGCCTTCTAGGGGCCCAGCATTTT. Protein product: CASSLLGAQHF.

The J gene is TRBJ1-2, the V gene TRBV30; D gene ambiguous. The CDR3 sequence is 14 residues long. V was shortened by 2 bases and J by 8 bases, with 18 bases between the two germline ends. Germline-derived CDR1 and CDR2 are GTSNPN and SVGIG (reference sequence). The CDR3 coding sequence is TGTGCCTGGAGTCCCACTGTGGATTTCCCCGGCTACACCTTC. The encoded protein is CAWSPTVDFPGYTF.

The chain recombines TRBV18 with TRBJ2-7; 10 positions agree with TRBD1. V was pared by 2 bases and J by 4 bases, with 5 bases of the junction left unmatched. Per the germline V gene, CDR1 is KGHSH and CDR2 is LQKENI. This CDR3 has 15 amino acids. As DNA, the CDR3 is TGTGCCAGCTCACCAGACAGGGGGCAACAGTACGAGCAGTACTTC. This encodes CASSPDRGQQYEQYF. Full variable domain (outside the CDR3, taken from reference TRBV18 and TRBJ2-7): NAGVMQNPRHLVRRRGQEARLRCSPMKGHSHVYWYRQLPEEGLKFMVYLQKENIIDESGMPKERFSAEFPKEGPSILRIQQVVRGDSAAYFCASSPDRGQQYEQYFGPGTRLTVT.

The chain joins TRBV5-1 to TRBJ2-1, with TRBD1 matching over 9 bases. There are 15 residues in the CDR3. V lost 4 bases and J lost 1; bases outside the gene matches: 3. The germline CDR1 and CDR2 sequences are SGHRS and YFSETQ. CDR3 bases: TGCGCCAGCAGCCAGGGGACAGGGTCCTACAATGAGCAGTTCTTC. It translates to CASSQGTGSYNEQFF. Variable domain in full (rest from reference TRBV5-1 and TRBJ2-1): KAGVTQTPRYLIKTRGQQVTLSCSPISGHRSVSWYQQTPGQGLQFLFEYFSETQRNKGNFPGRFSGRQFSNSRSEMNVSTLELGDSALYLCASSQGTGSYNEQFFGPGTRLTVL.

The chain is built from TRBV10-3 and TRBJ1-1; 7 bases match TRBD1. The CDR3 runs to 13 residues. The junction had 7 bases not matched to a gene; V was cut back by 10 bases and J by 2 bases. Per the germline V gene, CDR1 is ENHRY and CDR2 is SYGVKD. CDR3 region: CATTQGRNTEAFF. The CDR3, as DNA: TGTGCCACCACACAGGGGAGAAACACTGAAGCTTTCTTT.

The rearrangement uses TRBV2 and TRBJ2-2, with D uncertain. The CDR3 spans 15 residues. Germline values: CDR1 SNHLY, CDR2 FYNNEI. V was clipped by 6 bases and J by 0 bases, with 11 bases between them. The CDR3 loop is CASSAGFANTGELFF. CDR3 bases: TGTGCCAGCAGCGCAGGATTTGCGAACACCGGGGAGCTGTTTTTT.

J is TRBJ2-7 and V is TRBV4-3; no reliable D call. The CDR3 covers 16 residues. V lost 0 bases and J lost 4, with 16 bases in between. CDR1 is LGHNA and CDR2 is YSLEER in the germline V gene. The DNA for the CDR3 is TGCGCCAGCAGCCAAGAGGTGGATAGTAGAAGATACGAGCAGTACTTC. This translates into CASSQEVDSRRYEQYF.

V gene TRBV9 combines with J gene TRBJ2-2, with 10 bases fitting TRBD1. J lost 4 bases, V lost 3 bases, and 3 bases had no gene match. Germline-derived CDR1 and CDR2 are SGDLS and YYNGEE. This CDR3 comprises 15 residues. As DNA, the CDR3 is TGTGCCAGCAGCGACGGACAGGGGGTCACCGGGGAGCTGTTTTTT. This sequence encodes CASSDGQGVTGELFF.

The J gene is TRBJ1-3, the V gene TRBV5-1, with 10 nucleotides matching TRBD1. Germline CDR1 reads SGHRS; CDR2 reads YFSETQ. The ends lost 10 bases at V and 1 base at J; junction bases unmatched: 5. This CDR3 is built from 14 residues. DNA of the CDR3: TGCGCCTCCTCGGACAGGGGGTCTGGAAACACCATATATTTT. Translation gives CASSDRGSGNTIYF.